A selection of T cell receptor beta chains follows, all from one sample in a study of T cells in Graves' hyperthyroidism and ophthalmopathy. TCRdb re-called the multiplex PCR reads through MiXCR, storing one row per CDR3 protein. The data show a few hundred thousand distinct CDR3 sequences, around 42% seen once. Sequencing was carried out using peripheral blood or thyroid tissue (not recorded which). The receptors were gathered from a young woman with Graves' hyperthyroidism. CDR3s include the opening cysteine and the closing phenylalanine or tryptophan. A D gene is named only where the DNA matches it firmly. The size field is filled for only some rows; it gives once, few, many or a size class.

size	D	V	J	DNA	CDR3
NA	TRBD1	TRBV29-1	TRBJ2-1	TGCAGCGGAGACAGGGATGGCAATGAGCAGTTCTTC	CSGDRDGNEQFF
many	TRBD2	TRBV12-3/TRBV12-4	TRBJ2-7	TGTGCCAGCAGGGAGACTAGCGGGGCTTCCTACGAGCAGTACTTC	CASRETSGASYEQYF
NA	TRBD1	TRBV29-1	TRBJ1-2	TGCAGCCAGGGACAGGGCGGCTACACCTTC	CSQGQGGYTF
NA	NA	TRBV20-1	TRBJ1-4	TGCAGTGCTAGTGGTTTGGCTGGACGAGGAAATGAAAAACTGTTTTTT	CSASGLAGRGNEKLFF
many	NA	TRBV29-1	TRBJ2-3	TGCAGCGTTAAAGGCAGGGCAACAGATACGCAGTATTTT	CSVKGRATDTQYF
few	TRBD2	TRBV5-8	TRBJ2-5	TGTGCCAGCAGCTCCCGACTAGCGGGGGACCAAGAGACCCAGTACTTC	CASSSRLAGDQETQYF
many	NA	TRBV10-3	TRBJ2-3	TGTGCCATCAGAACGGACAGCCGCACAGATACGCAGTATTTT	CAIRTDSRTDTQYF
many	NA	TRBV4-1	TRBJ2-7	TGCGCCAGCAGCCAAGTGTTGGCCAGGGGTTTCGAGCAGTACTTC	CASSQVLARGFEQYF
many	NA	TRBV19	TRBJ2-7	TGTGCCAGTAAGGCTCAGAATCACGAGCAGTACTTC	CASKAQNHEQYF
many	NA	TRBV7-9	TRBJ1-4	TGTGCCAGCAGCCGCCTGTCGGACAGTAATGAAAAACTGTTTTTT	CASSRLSDSNEKLFF
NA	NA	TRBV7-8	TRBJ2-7	TGTGCCAGCAGCTTAACTCCCGGGACCTACGAGCAGTACTTC	CASSLTPGTYEQYF